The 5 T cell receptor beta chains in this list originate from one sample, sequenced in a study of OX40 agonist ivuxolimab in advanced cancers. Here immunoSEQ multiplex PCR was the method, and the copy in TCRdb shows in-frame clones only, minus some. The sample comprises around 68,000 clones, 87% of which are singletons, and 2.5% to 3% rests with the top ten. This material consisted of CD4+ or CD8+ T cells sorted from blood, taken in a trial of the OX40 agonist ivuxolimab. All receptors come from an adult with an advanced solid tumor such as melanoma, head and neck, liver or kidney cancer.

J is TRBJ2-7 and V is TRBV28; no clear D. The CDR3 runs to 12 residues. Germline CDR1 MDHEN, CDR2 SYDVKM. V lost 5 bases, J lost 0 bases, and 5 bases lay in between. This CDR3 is CASSRFSYEQYF. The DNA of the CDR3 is TGTGCCAGCAGTCGGTTCTCCTACGAGCAGTACTTC.

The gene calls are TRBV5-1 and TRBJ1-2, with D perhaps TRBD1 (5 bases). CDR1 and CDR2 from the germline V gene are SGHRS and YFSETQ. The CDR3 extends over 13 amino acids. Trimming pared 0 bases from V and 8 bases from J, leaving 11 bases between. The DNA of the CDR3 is TGCGCCAGCAGCTTGGAGTACTGGGACGGCTACACCTTC. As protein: CASSLEYWDGYTF.

This CDR3 is CASSSDTVNEKLFF. CDR3 DNA: TGTGCCAGCTCATCAGACACCGTTAATGAAAAACTGTTTTTT. This rearrangement joins TRBV18 to TRBJ1-4; D remains unclear. The CDR3 sequence is 14 residues long. Trimming stripped 5 bases from V and 4 bases from J, with 11 bases between. The V gene's germline CDR1 is KGHSH and CDR2 LQKENI.

The CDR3, as DNA: TGCAGCGTTGAACGACAGGGAGGCCCAGTAAAGCAGTACTTC. Its translation: CSVERQGGPVKQYF. The chain uses TRBV29-1 and TRBJ2-5; perhaps TRBD1 as D (7 bases). Trimming removed 2 bases at V and 11 bases at J, with 21 bases between. This CDR3 is built from 14 residues. Germline assignment: CDR1 SQVTM and CDR2 ANQGSEA.

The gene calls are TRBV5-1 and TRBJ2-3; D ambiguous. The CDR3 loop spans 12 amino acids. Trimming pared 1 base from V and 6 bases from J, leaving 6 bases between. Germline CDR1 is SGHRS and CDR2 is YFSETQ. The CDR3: CASSLFSDTQYF. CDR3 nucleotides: TGCGCCAGCAGCTTGTTTTCGGATACGCAGTATTTT.